Listed here are 20 T cell receptor beta chains from one sample, sequenced in a study of blood T cell repertoires in COVID-19. Clones were read by immunoSEQ multiplex PCR, and TCRdb kept only the in-frame ones, dropping some. The table shows 100,000 to 150,000 clones, with approximately 80% occurring only once. The sequencing sample was made of peripheral blood. The receptor set was obtained from a woman aged 60-75 years with acute or convalescent COVID-19.

The chain has TRBV7-2 and TRBJ1-5; TRBD1 might be the D (6 bases). The V gene's germline CDR1 is SGHTA and CDR2 FQGNSA. The ends were cut back, 0 bases at V and 7 bases at J, with 10 bases in the middle. CDR3 size: 14 residues. The CDR3: CASSLAGQWQPQHF. The CDR3 DNA reads TGTGCCAGCAGCTTAGCTGGACAGTGGCAGCCCCAGCATTTT.

V is TRBV9 and J is TRBJ2-2, with D tentatively TRBD1 (5 bases). The V gene lost 4 bases and the J gene lost 0 bases, with 13 bases spanning the gap. The germline gives CDR1 SGDLS, CDR2 YYNGEE. This CDR3 is built from 16 residues. As DNA, the CDR3 is TGTGCCAGCAGCCCTACAGGAGTCGCGAACACCGGGGAGCTGTTTTTT. Amino acid sequence: CASSPTGVANTGELFF.

This clone appeared a single time. The chain has TRBV20-1 and TRBJ1-2; D is ambiguous. V was clipped by 8 bases and J by 7 bases, with 14 bases between them. Germline CDR1 and CDR2: DFQATT and SNEGSKA (reference sequence). The CDR3 contains 11 residues. CDR3 nucleotide sequence: TGCAGTCCTCCCCCCTCTCGTGGCTACACCTTC. Translating it yields CSPPPSRGYTF.

The J gene is TRBJ1-2, the V gene TRBV5-1; 9 nucleotides line up with TRBD1. Germline V gene lookup returns CDR1 SGHRS and CDR2 YFSETQ. J lost 5 bases, V lost 2 bases, and 7 bases had no gene match. This CDR3 comprises 15 residues. The CDR3 sequence: CASSLLTGGAYGYTF. For the CDR3, the DNA is TGCGCCAGCAGCTTACTAACAGGGGGCGCATATGGCTACACCTTC.

J is TRBJ2-7 and V is TRBV29-1; tentative D call: TRBD1 (5 bases). Trimming shortened V by 5 bases and J by 0 bases, and 17 bases separated the two germline ends. Germline loops: CDR1 SQVTM, CDR2 ANQGSEA. The CDR3 is 15 amino acids. The CDR3 loop reads CSVHPDSLTSYEQYF. The DNA for the CDR3 is TGCAGCGTTCACCCCGACAGCCTAACCTCCTACGAGCAGTACTTC.

The J gene is TRBJ1-3, the V gene TRBV13; D uncertain. The CDR3 has 13 amino acids. The germline gives CDR1 PRHDT, CDR2 FYEKMQ (reference sequence). The V and J ends lost 5 bases and 0 bases respectively, with 5 bases between them. The CDR3 sequence is CASSESSGNTIYF. The CDR3 DNA follows: TGTGCCAGCAGCGAGAGCTCTGGAAACACCATATATTTT.

The V and J genes are TRBV6-5 and TRBJ1-4; D call uncertain. V was shortened by 7 bases and J by 3 bases, with 12 bases between the two germline ends. CDR3 length: 14 amino acids. CDR1 and CDR2 (germline): MNHEY, SVGAGI. CDR3 amino acids: CASNSNSPNEKLFF. For the CDR3, the DNA is TGTGCCAGCAATAGTAACAGCCCTAATGAAAAACTGTTTTTT.

The chain couples TRBV4-2 to TRBJ1-3; a weak D match, TRBD1 (5 bases). This CDR3 is 16 amino acids long. The germline gives CDR1 LGHNA, CDR2 YNFKEQ. The ends were cut back, 2 bases at V and 0 bases at J, with 11 bases in the middle. The CDR3 loop reads CASSQPITGSGNTIYF. DNA of the CDR3: TGTGCCAGCAGCCAACCTATTACAGGCTCTGGAAACACCATATATTTT.

About this clone itself: This specimen includes other DNA sequences encoding the same CDR3. This chain links TRBV20-1 with TRBJ1-1; D uncertain. Trimming shortened V by 3 bases and J by 5 bases, and 7 bases separated the two germline ends. Germline assignment: CDR1 DFQATT and CDR2 SNEGSKA (reference sequence). This CDR3 has 11 amino acids. The CDR3 bases are TGCAGTGCTAGGGGAGAGACTGAAGCTTTCTTT. Translating gives CSARGETEAFF.

The chain links TRBV18 to TRBJ2-5, with TRBD1 identical over 7 bases. The CDR3 covers 15 residues. Germline lookup yields CDR1 KGHSH and CDR2 LQKENI. The V and J ends lost 4 bases and 2 bases, in that order; junction bases with no gene match: 7. The CDR3 protein is CASSLQGQIQETQYF. The CDR3 DNA sequence: TGTGCCAGCTCACTTCAGGGACAGATACAAGAGACCCAGTACTTC.

This chain joins TRBV30 and TRBJ1-4; 9 bases match TRBD1. CDR3 length: 13 amino acids. Trimming cost V 3 bases and J 7 bases; bases outside gene matches: 3. CDR1 and CDR2 (germline): GTSNPN, SVGIG (reference sequence). CDR3 sequence (DNA): TGTGCCTGGAGGATACAGGGGGCTGAAAAACTGTTTTTT. Translated: CAWRIQGAEKLFF.

CDR3 amino acids: CATSRAPTGSNQPQHF. CDR3 sequence (DNA): TGTGCCACCAGCAGAGCCCCAACGGGTAGCAATCAGCCCCAGCATTTT. The V and J genes are TRBV15 and TRBJ1-5; D is unclear. The CDR3 extends over 16 amino acids. CDR1 is LNHNV and CDR2 is YYDKDF in the germline V gene (reference sequence). V shed 1 base and J shed 0 bases, with 10 bases lying between them.

The chain's CDR3 is CASSSGTGAYGYTF. The CDR3 DNA follows: TGTGCCAGCAGTTCGGGGACAGGGGCCTATGGCTACACCTTC. The genes are TRBV6-6 and TRBJ1-2; TRBD1 matches at 10 bases. Germline CDR1 reads MNHNY; CDR2 reads SVGAGI (reference sequence). Trimming cost V 4 bases and J 4 bases; bases outside gene matches: 3. This CDR3 has 14 residues.

This chain connects TRBV29-1 to TRBJ1-1; perhaps TRBD1 as D (6 bases). Germline CDR1 reads SQVTM; CDR2 reads ANQGSEA. V lost 7 bases and J lost 0, with 12 bases in between. The CDR3 is made up of 13 amino acids. CDR3: CSAVKGVNTEAFF. CDR3 nucleotide sequence: TGCAGCGCCGTAAAGGGGGTGAACACTGAAGCTTTCTTT.

The J gene is TRBJ1-5, the V gene TRBV5-6; TRBD1 is a possible D gene (6 bases). Germline CDR1 reads SGHDT; CDR2 reads YYEEEE. This CDR3 has 15 amino acids. Trimming shortened V by 5 bases and J by 0 bases, and 12 bases separated the two germline ends. CDR3 protein: CASSSQGTSNQPQHF. The CDR3 DNA reads TGTGCCAGCAGTTCTCAGGGGACTAGCAATCAGCCCCAGCATTTT.

This chain connects TRBV7-9 to TRBJ2-5; 7 nucleotides line up with TRBD1. Germline loops: CDR1 SEHNR, CDR2 FQNEAQ (reference sequence). The CDR3 covers 15 residues. The V gene end was trimmed by 4 bases and the J gene end by 5 bases; junction bases not matched to a gene: 10. The CDR3 spells CASSSPTTGSETQYF. The CDR3 nucleotides read TGTGCCAGCAGCTCCCCGACGACAGGGTCGGAGACCCAGTACTTC.

The gene calls are TRBV19 and TRBJ1-1; D is undetermined. This CDR3 region has 15 residues. With 3 bases removed from V and 0 bases from J, the gap between germline ends came to 11 bases. Looked up from germline, CDR1 is LNHDA and CDR2 is SQIVND (reference sequence). CDR3 region: CASSIGSFMNTEAFF. CDR3 DNA: TGTGCCAGTAGTATCGGTTCATTCATGAACACTGAAGCTTTCTTT.

This sequence joins TRBV30 and TRBJ1-3; D unresolved. Per the germline V gene, CDR1 is GTSNPN and CDR2 is SVGIG (reference sequence). V lost 2 bases and J lost 0, with 5 bases in between. The CDR3 contains 13 residues. The DNA of the CDR3 is TGTGCCTGGAGTCGGAGCTCTGGAAACACCATATATTTT. It codes for CAWSRSSGNTIYF.

The V and J genes are TRBV28 and TRBJ1-2, with D possibly matching TRBD1 (6 bases). V was clipped by 3 bases and J by 7 bases, with 12 bases between them. In germline, CDR1 is MDHEN, CDR2 SYDVKM. The CDR3 contains 13 residues. The CDR3 DNA follows: TGTGCCAGCAGTTTGCCCTCAGGGGCTGGCTACACCTTC. Its translation is CASSLPSGAGYTF.

This chain links TRBV7-8 with TRBJ2-5; TRBD1 matches at 8 bases. V was clipped by 2 bases and J by 9 bases; unmatched bases: 5. In germline, CDR1 is SGHVS, CDR2 FQNEAQ. CDR3 size: 13 residues. CDR3 sequence (DNA): TGTGCCAGCAGCTTAAAGGACAGGGCGGCCCAGTACTTC. It is translated as CASSLKDRAAQYF.